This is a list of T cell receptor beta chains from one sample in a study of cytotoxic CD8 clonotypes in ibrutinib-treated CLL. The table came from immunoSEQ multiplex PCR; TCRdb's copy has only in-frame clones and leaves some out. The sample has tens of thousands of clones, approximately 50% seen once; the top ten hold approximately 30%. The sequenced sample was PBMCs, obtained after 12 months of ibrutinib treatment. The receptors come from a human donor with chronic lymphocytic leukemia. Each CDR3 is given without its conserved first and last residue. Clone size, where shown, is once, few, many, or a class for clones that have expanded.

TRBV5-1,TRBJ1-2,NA,ASSLGAGNGYT
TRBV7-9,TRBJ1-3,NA,ASSLSLTGSGNTIY
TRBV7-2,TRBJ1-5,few,ASSPLAGGGNQPQH
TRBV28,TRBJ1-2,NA,ASSLRDQGTNGYT
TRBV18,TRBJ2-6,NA,ASSPSGANVLT
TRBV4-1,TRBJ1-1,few,ASSIVPNTEAF
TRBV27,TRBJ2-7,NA,ASSPPGLTTEQY
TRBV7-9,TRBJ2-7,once,ASFRDGTYEQY
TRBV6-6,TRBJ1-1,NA,ASRYGGAGTEAF
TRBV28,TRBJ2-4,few,ASYSSHQNIQY
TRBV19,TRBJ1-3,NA,ASSIGFGGGNTIY
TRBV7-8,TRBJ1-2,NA,ASSLGATGNYGYT
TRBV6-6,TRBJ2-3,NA,ASVVAASTDTQY
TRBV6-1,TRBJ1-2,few,ASIPTGTYGYT
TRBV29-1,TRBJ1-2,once,SVAKEGGYGYT
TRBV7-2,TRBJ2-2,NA,ASSLVSGAGSGELF
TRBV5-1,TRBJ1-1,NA,ASSLETITEAF
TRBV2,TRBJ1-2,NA,ARIGFNYGYT
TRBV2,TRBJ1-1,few,ASRYASGTYTEAF
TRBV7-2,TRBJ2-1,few,ASSRTGSLGAHEQF
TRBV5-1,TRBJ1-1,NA,ASSLDPPGVNTEAF
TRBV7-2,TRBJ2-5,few,ASSFFLAGKETQY
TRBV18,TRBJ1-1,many,ASSPLADTEAF
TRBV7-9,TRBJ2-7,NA,ASSPGTGWTYEQY
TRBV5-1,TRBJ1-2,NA,ASSLGQGFSGYT
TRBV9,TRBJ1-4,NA,ASSGRDRVNEKLF
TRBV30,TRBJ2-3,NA,AWSPGSVDTQY
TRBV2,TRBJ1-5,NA,ASSPRGQGAGQPQH
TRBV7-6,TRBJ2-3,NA,ASSLSGGSPTDTQY
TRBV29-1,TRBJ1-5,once,SVEAPIGAGLSSNQPQH
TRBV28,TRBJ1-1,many,ASIHQGSSTEAF
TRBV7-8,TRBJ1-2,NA,ASSLVGQGVFHGYT
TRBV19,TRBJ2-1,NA,ASSRASGDKEQF
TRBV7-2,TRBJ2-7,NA,ASSRSGTSSYEQY
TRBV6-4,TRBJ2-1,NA,ASSDQGREQF
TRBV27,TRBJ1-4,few,ASSFGRTAEKLF
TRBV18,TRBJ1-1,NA,ASSRQGNTEAF
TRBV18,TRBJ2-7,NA,ASSLGQAAYEQY
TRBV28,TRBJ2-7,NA,ASSSNGRSEQY
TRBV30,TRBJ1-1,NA,AWSVDANTEAF
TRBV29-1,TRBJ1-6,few,SVLGDYNSPLH
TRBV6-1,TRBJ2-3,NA,ASSEMDTQY
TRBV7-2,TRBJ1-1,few,ASSSGAGWNTEAF
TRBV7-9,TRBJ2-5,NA,ASSFGEGETQY
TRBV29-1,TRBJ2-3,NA,SVVLFTSGSYTDTQY
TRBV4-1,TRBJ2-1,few,ASSQDGRPYNEQF
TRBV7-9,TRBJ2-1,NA,ASSPGLAANNEQF
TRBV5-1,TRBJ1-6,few,ASSLGQGGSPLH
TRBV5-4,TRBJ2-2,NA,ASSSIAGAGELF
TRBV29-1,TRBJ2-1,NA,SVEIQTVYNEQF
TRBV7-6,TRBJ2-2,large,ASRPGQLMNTGELF
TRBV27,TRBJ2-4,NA,ASRPLDRGGLNIQY
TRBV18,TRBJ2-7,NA,ASSPPGGAYEQY
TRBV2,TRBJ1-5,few,ASTEGNQPQH
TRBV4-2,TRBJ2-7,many,ASSQDLRATYEQY